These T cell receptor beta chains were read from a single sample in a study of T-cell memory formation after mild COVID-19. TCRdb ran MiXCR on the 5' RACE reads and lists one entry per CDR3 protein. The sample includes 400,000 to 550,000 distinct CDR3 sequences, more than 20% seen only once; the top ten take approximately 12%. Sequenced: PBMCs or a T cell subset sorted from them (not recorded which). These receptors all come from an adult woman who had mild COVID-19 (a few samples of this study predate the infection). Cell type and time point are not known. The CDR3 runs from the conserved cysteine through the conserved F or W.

cdr3_aa: CASQNGRSNQPQHF
v_call: TRBV2

cdr3_aa: CASSQGDRTINEKLFF
v_call: TRBV4-3

cdr3_aa: CASSQTGLAGGKETQYF
v_call: TRBV18

cdr3_aa: CASSSLGAAKKNEQFF
v_call: TRBV12-3/TRBV12-4

cdr3_aa: CASPTVLTGASLDEQYF
v_call: TRBV5-8

cdr3_aa: CASSQAGDAYNEQFF
v_call: TRBV4-2

cdr3_aa: CASSLERRPSYF
v_call: TRBV28

cdr3_aa: CSARDLGDSSYEQYF
v_call: TRBV20-1

cdr3_aa: CAISDLAGSQETQYF
v_call: TRBV10-3

cdr3_aa: CASSPLGVGGKTEAFF
v_call: TRBV7-7

cdr3_aa: CSAERGQGPDTQYF
v_call: TRBV20-1

cdr3_aa: CANRLLAGLDNEQFF
v_call: TRBV2

cdr3_aa: CAWSPAGVRNEQYF
v_call: TRBV30

cdr3_aa: CASSGQFMNTEAFF
v_call: TRBV6-1

cdr3_aa: CASSYRLAGGYTDTQYF
v_call: TRBV7-2

cdr3_aa: CSARSAGLAKNIQYF
v_call: TRBV20-1

cdr3_aa: CAWSVLSGTTDTQYF
v_call: TRBV30

cdr3_aa: CASSLGRASGRSYNEQFF
v_call: TRBV7-6

cdr3_aa: CASSLPGQGPNTEAFF
v_call: TRBV7-8

cdr3_aa: CASSLDRGAGETQYF
v_call: TRBV7-9

cdr3_aa: CASSNPDHTYEQYF
v_call: TRBV7-6

cdr3_aa: CASSLVPGTGTDTQYF
v_call: TRBV5-6

cdr3_aa: CASRSAGGGSRETQYF
v_call: TRBV6-5

cdr3_aa: CASSFSGTNSPLHF
v_call: TRBV12-3/TRBV12-4

cdr3_aa: CASSLRVRQSPTGELFF
v_call: TRBV5-6

cdr3_aa: CASSHGLSTDTQYF
v_call: TRBV14

cdr3_aa: CASSFYPQGAWNTGELFF
v_call: TRBV6-2/TRBV6-3

cdr3_aa: CASSYPPTRGSYEQYF
v_call: TRBV6-5